This T cell receptor (beta chain) was profiled in a study of cytomegalovirus exposure and HLA in healthy donors (dated by TCRdb to 2017 to 2019). With regard to the full study: An earlier analysis of around 600 of the donors reported 250 to 350 Gb of sequence data and 117 million unique TCR beta sequences from about 180 million T cells. The study profiled the T cell repertoires of hundreds of subjects by immunosequencing and related them to cytomegalovirus serostatus. Among the roughly 400 genotyped donors, 81% belonged to the genetic ancestry cluster associated with self-reported Caucasian donors. A later analysis re-analyzed previously published TCR beta repertoires from several hundred donors and added high-resolution HLA genotyping to study TCR occurrence patterns. About 300 gigabases of sequencing data and tens of millions of unique TCR sequences were included in an early release covering roughly 700 HLA-typed donors. Donor age, sex, ethnicity and CMV serostatus were compiled alongside the repertoire data. Besides the first cohort of roughly 700 subjects, a separate validation cohort made up of roughly 130 different subjects was used. High-throughput TCR immunosequencing, statistical association of individual TCRs with disease status, and machine learning were combined to predict cytomegalovirus infection status. Typing coverage varied by locus: roughly 620-630 donors for A, B, C, DRB1 and DQB1; around 560 for DQA1; 600 to 610 for DPA1; 400 to 480 for DPB1. The study aimed to test whether signatures of past pathogen exposure could be identified by cataloging public T cell receptors. The later analysis used no new phenotypic data to find candidate immune exposures, relying instead on TCR beta sequences and their occurrence across donors. Among under 450 genotyped donors of the cohort, an average of approximately 240,000 unique TCR beta nucleotide sequences were sequenced per donor, roughly 20% of them non-productive. In a later genetic analysis, genome-wide SNP genotypes for about 55% of the 666 donors were used, and that subset was treated as a discovery cohort. All discovery cohort repertoires had been generated on a single sequencing platform. Four to six DR-DQ haplotypes were handled as single units for association and clustering because linkage in the cohort was strong. Class I and class II HLA loci were covered by the typing at four-digit resolution. In an earlier analysis of over 550 of the donors, high-throughput TCR beta sequencing was used to judge whether each TCR beta V gene segment behaved as functional or pseudogenic.

The paper as a whole reports these results and caveats: A few of the identified cytomegalovirus-associated TCR beta chains were confirmed in vitro to be specific for cytomegalovirus antigens. The classifier was reported to diagnose cytomegalovirus status with high specificity and sensitivity in both the original cohort and the validation cohort. Specific HLA alleles were associated with roughly 17,000 TCR beta sequences at a false discovery rate of 0.05 in a later analysis. According to a later analysis, most CMV-associated TCR beta chains appeared to be HLA-restricted, and the HLA associations seemed to be driven largely by CMV exposure. The authors suggested that the approach could potentially be generalized to other disease states and immunological phenotypes. Compared with the roughly 710-donor mean, donors in an Asian-associated ancestry cluster had fewer N-insertions in productive TCRs, according to a later genetic analysis. Correlated functional status among segregating V segments might reflect linkage disequilibrium, but an unknown experimental factor could not be ruled out. The study gave a list of 150 to 200 TCR beta chains associated with cytomegalovirus. A cluster of highly shared sequence variants was judged likely to be a technical artifact of the sequencing pipeline. While some public TCRs were present in many individuals, most TCR sequences turned up only very rarely across donors. In a later analysis, several top co-occurrence clusters were reported to appear linked to parvovirus B19, influenza, CMV and Epstein-Barr virus. Strong co-occurrence of HLA alleles, especially DR and DQ, made assigning TCR associations to individual alleles difficult. The cohort was sequenced for TCR beta chains only, and without alpha or paired-chain data the features that could be detected were limited. In a later analysis, TCR association rates were found to vary across HLA loci, with the most associated TCRs seen for DRB1 alleles and the fewest for HLA-C alleles. Roughly uniform sequencing depth across donors was assumed in presence/absence analyses, although this assumption may not hold. Immune exposure information for the cohort was limited to CMV serostatus. An association between a missense DCLRE1C variant and V-gene and J-gene trimming of TCR beta chains was found in a later genetic analysis and replicated in an independent cohort. A further reported finding was that TCR beta sequences accurately predicted the HLA-A and HLA-B alleles for most subjects in the first cohort. Broadly in line with IMGT annotations, most TCR beta V segments showed up in productive rearrangements about 87% or about 30% of the time in an earlier analysis of approximately 600 of the donors. HLA typing was unavailable for some donors at each locus, so association tests used only the typed subset. The earlier analysis of fewer than 750 of the donors excluded roughly 17 rarely observed V segments, including chromosome 9 orphons, because counts were too low. Compared with equally common non-associated chains, HLA-associated TCR beta chains in a later analysis were more clonally expanded and had lower generation probabilities.

In total, 500 to 700 healthy bone marrow donors made up the cohort. At the time of sampling, every cohort member was nominally healthy, though immune exposures that went unrecorded were likely present. The donor tested CMV seropositive, placing the donor among the 289 seropositive members of the cohort. Each donor provided a peripheral blood sample, and peripheral blood mononuclear cells were used for TCR beta sequencing. The Qiagen DNeasy Blood Extraction Kit was used to extract genomic DNA from the blood cell samples. This clone showed up just a few times. Its antigen is currently not known. No much larger clone is present one base from it, and per-base qualities are unavailable. The library came from the immunoSEQ multiplex PCR assay. For the multiplex PCR, a mixture combining 60 forward primers for TCR Vbeta segments and 13 reverse primers for TCR Jbeta segments was used. The CDR3 region of rearranged TCR beta genes was amplified from genomic DNA with a multiplex PCR assay. The Illumina HiSeq System was used to sequence the amplified TCR beta libraries as 87-base-pair reads. Turning to the authors' computational methods: A later analysis tallied about 77 million unique TCR beta chains across the 666 repertoires, and about 10 million of those chains were shared by two or more donors. To remove PCR and sequencing errors, raw reads were error-corrected and collapsed into unique sequences using a nearest-neighbor algorithm that merged closely related sequences. CDR3 sequences were aligned to IMGT reference sequences to assign V, D and J gene segments. Each retained sequence needed at least a six-nucleotide match to both a V gene segment and a J gene segment. A rearrangement counted as productive if the CDR3 had no stop codons and remained in frame with V and J, and every other rearrangement counted as non-productive. Following IMGT convention, CDR3 was defined as the stretch from the second conserved V-encoded cysteine to the conserved J-encoded phenylalanine. The earlier analysis of about 500 of the donors excluded sequences that lacked an unambiguous match to a single V gene segment. In an earlier analysis of a few hundred of the donors, V segments were called functional above 56.7% productive rearrangements and were called segregating when the between-donor standard deviation exceeded 5%. A statistical classification framework was built to diagnose cytomegalovirus status from the catalog of TCR beta chain sequences. In a later analysis, V and J genes were assigned by comparing TCR nucleotide sequences against IMGT/GENE-DB human TR gene sequences. In a later analysis, CDR3 sequences and most-parsimonious VDJ recombination scenarios were assigned using the TCRdist pipeline. In a later analysis, each TCR beta chain was defined by its CDR3 amino acid sequence together with its V-gene family, and reads without a unique V-gene family were excluded. To address suspected cross-contamination and a sequencing artifact, a later analysis removed 592 highly shared, low-generation-probability nucleotide sequences. In a later analysis, a clonal expansion index for each public chain was calculated from normalized within-repertoire ranks of inferred template counts. In a later analysis, generation probabilities were computed using a VDJ recombination model fitted to out-of-frame rearrangements, and the results were checked against IGoR. In a later analysis, TCR-TCR, TCR-HLA and TCR-CMV co-occurrence was scored with hypergeometric tests, and a repertoire-size bias correction was applied to TCR pairs. A later analysis estimated false discovery rates by permuting HLA or CMV assignments 20 times. In a later analysis, co-occurring TCRs were grouped using DBSCAN, and TCRdist sequence similarity was added for clustering within HLA-allele-positive subsets. Repertoires with fewer than 30,000 or more than 120,000 public chains were left out of co-occurrence clustering, as were about 5 repertoires with anomalous nucleotide sharing. Entries here come from immuneACCESS through TCRdb and include only in-frame sequences with V and J called. Some clones fail to appear in such tables; in the studies checked, an unresolved V gene covers under half of the shortfall, and the cause of the remainder is unknown. That table is the source of V, J and clone size, and D and trimming were worked out from the DNA. The sample table holds 200,000 to 250,000 clones, of which about 81% were seen once. Around 5.7% of the sample is held by the ten biggest clonotypes.

This clonotype was sampled from a woman aged 40-49 years in good health and CMV-seropositive. The sequencing input was PBMCs.

The nucleotide sequence reads as follows: TGTGCCAGCAGTTCCCCGGACAGGGGACTCTACGAGCAGTACTTC. Translated, it gives CASSSPDRGLYEQYF. Recombination linked TRBV6-6 to TRBJ2-7; TRBD1 matches 9 bases in the middle. V has 4 bases trimmed and J has 3 bases trimmed; junction bases matching no gene number 7. Including cysteine and phenylalanine, the CDR3 has 15 amino acids. The read is trimmed to its CDR3 DNA, 45 bases read in frame from base 1. The germline V gene encodes CDR1 MNHNY and CDR2 SVGAGI (reference sequence).